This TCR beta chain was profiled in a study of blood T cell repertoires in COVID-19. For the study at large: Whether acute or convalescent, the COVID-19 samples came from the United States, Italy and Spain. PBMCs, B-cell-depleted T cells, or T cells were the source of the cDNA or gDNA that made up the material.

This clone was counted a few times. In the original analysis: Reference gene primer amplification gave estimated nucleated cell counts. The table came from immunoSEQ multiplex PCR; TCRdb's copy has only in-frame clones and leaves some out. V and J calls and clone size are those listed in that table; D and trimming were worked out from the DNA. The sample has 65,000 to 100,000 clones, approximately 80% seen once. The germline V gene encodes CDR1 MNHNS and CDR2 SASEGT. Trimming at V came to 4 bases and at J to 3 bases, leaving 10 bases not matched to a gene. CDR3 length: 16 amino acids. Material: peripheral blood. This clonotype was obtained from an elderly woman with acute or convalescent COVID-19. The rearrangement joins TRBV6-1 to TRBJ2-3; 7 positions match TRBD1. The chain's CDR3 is CASSGRQGEVTDTQYF. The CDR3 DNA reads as TGTGCCAGCAGTGGCAGACAGGGAGAAGTGACAGATACGCAGTATTTT.